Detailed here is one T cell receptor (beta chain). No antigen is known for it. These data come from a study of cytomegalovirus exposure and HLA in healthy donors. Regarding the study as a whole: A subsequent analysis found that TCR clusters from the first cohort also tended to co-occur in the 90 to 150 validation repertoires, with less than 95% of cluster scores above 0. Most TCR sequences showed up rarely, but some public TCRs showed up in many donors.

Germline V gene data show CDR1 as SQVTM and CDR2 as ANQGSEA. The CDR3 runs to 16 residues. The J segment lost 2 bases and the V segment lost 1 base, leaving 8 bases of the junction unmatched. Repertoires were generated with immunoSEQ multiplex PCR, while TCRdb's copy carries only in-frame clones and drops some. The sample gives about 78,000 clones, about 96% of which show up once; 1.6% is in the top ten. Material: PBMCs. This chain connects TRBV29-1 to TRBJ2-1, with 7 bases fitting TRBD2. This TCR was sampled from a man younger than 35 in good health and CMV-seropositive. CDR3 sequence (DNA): TGCAGCGTTGAAGGGAGCCTAGCGGAGCCCTACAATGAGCAGTTCTTC. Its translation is CSVEGSLAEPYNEQFF.